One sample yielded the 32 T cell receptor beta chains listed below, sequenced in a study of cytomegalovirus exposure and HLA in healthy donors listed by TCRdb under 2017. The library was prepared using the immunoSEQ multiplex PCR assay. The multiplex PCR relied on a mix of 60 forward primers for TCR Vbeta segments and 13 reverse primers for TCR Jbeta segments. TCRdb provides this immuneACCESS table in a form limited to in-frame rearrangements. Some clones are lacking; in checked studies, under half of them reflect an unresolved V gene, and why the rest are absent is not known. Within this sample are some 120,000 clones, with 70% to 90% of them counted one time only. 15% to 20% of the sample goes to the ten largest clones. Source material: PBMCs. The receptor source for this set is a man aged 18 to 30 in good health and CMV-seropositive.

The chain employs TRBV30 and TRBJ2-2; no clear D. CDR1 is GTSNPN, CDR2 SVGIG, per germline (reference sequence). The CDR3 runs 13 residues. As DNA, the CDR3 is TGTGCTATTATAACGGCGAACACCGGGGAGCTGTTTTTT. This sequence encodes CAIITANTGELFF.

The CDR3: CASSLRQSSYNEQFF. The CDR3 DNA is TGTGCCAGCAGCTTACGACAGAGCTCCTACAATGAGCAGTTCTTC. V usage is TRBV7-3 and J usage is TRBJ2-1, with TRBD1 as a possible D gene (5 bases). Germline V gives CDR1 SGHTA, CDR2 FQGTGA. Trimming stripped 2 bases from V and 0 bases from J, with 8 bases between. This CDR3 is built from 15 residues.

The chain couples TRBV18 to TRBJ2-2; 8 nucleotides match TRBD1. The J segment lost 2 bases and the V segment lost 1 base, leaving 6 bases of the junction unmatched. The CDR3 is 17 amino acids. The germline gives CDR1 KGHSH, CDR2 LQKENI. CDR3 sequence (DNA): TGTGCCAGCTCACCACTTGGCGGGACAGGCAACACCGGGGAGCTGTTTTTT. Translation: CASSPLGGTGNTGELFF. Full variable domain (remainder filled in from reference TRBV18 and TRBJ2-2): NAGVMQNPRHLVRRRGQEARLRCSPMKGHSHVYWYRQLPEEGLKFMVYLQKENIIDESGMPKERFSAEFPKEGPSILRIQQVVRGDSAAYFCASSPLGGTGNTGELFFGEGSRLTVL.

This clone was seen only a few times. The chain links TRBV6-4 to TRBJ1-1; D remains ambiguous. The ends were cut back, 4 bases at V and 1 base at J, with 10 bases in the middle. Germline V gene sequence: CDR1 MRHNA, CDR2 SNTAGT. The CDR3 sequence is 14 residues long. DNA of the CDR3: TGTGCCAGCAGTGTTAGCGAGGAGAACACTGAAGCTTTCTTT. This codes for CASSVSEENTEAFF.

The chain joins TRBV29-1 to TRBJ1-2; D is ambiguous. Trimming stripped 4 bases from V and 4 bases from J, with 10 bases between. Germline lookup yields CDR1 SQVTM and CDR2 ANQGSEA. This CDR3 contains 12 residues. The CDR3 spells CSVVRPTYGYTF. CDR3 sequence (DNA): TGCAGCGTTGTCCGTCCTACCTATGGCTACACCTTC. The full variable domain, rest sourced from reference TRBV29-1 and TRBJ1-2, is SAVISQKPSRDICQRGTSLTIQCQVDSQVTMMFWYRQQPGQSLTLIATANQGSEATYESGFVIDKFPISRPNLTFSTLTVSNMSPEDSSIYLCSVVRPTYGYTFGSGTRLTVV.

The CDR3 loop is CASSLLPAGTNTGELFF. The CDR3 coding sequence is TGTGCCAGCAGCTTATTGCCCGCGGGAACGAACACCGGGGAGCTGTTTTTT. The chain carries TRBV7-3 and TRBJ2-2, with D possibly matching TRBD2 (6 bases). This CDR3 has 17 residues. Trimming removed 2 bases at V and 0 bases at J, with 13 bases between. CDR1 is SGHTA and CDR2 is FQGTGA in the germline V gene.

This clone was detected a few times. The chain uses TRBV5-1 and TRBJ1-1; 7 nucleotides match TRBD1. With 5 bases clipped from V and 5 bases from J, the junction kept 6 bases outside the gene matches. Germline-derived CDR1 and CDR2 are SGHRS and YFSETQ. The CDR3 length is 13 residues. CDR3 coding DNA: TGCGCCAGCAGAGAACAGGGGCCGACTGAAGCTTTCTTT. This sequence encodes CASREQGPTEAFF.

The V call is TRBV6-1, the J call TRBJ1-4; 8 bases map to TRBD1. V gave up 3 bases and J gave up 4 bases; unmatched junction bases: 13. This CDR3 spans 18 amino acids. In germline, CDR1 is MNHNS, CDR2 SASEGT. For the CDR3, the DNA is TGTGCCAGCAGTGAGATACAGCCCCGGGACAGGTTTAATGAAAAACTGTTTTTT. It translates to CASSEIQPRDRFNEKLFF.

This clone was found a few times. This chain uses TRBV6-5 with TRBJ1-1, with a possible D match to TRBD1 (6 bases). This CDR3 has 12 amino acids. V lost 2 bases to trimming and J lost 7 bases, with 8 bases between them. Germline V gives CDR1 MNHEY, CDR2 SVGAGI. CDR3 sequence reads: CASSYGGSEAFF. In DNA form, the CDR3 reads TGTGCCAGCAGTTACGGGGGCAGTGAAGCTTTCTTT.

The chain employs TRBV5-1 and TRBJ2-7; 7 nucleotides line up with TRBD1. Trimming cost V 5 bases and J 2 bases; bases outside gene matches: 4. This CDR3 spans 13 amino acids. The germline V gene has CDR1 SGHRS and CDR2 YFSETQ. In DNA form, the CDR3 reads TGCGCCAGCAGTTGGGACAGTGCCTACGAGCAGTACTTC. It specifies CASSWDSAYEQYF.

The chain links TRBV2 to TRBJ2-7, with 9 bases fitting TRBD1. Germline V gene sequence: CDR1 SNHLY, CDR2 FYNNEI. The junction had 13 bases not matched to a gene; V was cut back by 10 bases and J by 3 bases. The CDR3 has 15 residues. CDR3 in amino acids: CATSSNEGQGYEQYF. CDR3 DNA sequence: TGTGCCACCTCCTCAAACGAGGGACAGGGCTACGAGCAGTACTTC. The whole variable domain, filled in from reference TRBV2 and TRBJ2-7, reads EPEVTQTPSHQVTQMGQEVILRCVPISNHLYFYWYRQILGQKVEFLVSFYNNEISEKSEIFDDQFSVERPDGSNFTLKIRSTKLEDSAMYFCATSSNEGQGYEQYFGPGTRLTVT.

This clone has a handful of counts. The DNA for the CDR3 is TGTGCCAGCAGCACAAGTAGCGGGTACGAGCAGTACTTC. Encoded protein: CASSTSSGYEQYF. The V call is TRBV11-3, the J call TRBJ2-7; the match to TRBD2 covers 7 bases. CDR3 length: 13 amino acids. The germline V gene encodes CDR1 SGHNT and CDR2 YENEEA. V was pared by 5 bases and J by 4 bases, with 5 bases of the junction left unmatched. The entire variable domain, with the rest obtained from reference TRBV11-3 and TRBJ2-7, is as follows: EAGVVQSPRYKIIEKKQPVAFWCNPISGHNTLYWYLQNLGQGPELLIRYENEEAVDDSQLPKDRFSAERLKGVDSTLKIQPAELGDSAVYLCASSTSSGYEQYFGPGTRLTVT.

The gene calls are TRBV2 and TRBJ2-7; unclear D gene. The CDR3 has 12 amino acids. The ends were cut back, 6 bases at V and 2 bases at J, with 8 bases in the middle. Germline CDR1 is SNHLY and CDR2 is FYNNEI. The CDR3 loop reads CASSDKTYEQYF. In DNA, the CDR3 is TGTGCCAGCAGCGACAAGACCTACGAGCAGTACTTC. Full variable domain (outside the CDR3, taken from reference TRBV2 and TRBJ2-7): EPEVTQTPSHQVTQMGQEVILRCVPISNHLYFYWYRQILGQKVEFLVSFYNNEISEKSEIFDDQFSVERPDGSNFTLKIRSTKLEDSAMYFCASSDKTYEQYFGPGTRLTVT.

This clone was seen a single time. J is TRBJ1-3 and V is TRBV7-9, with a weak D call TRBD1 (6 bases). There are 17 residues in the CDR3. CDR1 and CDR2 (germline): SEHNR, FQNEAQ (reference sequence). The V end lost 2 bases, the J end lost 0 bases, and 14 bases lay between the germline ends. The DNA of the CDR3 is TGTGCCAGCAGCTTAACCGGGACATTCCCCTCTGGAAACACCATATATTTT. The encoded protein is CASSLTGTFPSGNTIYF.

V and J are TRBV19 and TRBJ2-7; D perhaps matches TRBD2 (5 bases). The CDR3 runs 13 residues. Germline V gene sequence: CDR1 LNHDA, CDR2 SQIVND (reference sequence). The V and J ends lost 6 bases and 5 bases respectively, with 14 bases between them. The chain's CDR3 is CASRKGEGHEQYF. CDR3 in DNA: TGTGCCAGTAGGAAGGGTGAGGGCCACGAGCAGTACTTC.

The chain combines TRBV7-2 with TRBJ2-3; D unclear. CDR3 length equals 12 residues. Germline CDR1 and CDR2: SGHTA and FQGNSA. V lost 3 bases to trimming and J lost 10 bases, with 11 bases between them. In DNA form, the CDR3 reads TGTGCCAGCAGCTTCCCCCTAGTGGCGCAGTATTTT. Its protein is CASSFPLVAQYF.

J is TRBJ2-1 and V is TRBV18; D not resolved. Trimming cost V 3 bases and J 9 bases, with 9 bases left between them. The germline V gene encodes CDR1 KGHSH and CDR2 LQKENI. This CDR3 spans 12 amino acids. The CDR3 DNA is TGTGCCAGCTCACCTATTAGAGGTGAGCAGTTCTTC. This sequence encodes CASSPIRGEQFF.

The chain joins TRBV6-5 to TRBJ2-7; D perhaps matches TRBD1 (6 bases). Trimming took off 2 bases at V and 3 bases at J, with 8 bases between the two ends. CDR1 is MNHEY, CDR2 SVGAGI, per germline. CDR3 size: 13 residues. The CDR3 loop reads CASSYDRNYEQYF. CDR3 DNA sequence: TGTGCCAGCAGTTACGACAGGAACTACGAGCAGTACTTC.

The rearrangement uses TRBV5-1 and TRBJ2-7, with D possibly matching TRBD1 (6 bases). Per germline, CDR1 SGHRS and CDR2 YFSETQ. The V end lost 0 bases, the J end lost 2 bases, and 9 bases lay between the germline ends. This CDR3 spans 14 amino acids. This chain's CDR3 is CASSLVAGAYEQYF. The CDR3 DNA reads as TGCGCCAGCAGCTTGGTTGCAGGGGCCTACGAGCAGTACTTC. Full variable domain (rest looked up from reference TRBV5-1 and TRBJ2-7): KAGVTQTPRYLIKTRGQQVTLSCSPISGHRSVSWYQQTPGQGLQFLFEYFSETQRNKGNFPGRFSGRQFSNSRSEMNVSTLELGDSALYLCASSLVAGAYEQYFGPGTRLTVT.

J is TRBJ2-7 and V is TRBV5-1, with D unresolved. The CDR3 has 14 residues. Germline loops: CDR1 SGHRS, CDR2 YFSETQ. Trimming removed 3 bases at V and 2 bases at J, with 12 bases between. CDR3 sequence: CASSSEGTAYEQYF. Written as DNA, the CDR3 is TGCGCCAGCAGCTCCGAAGGCACAGCCTACGAGCAGTACTTC.

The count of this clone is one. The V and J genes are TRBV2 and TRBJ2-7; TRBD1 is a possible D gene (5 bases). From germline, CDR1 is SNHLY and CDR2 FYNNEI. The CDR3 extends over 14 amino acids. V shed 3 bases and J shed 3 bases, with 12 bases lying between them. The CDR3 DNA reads TGTGCCAGCAGTGACCCCAGGGTGCACTACGAGCAGTACTTC. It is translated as CASSDPRVHYEQYF.

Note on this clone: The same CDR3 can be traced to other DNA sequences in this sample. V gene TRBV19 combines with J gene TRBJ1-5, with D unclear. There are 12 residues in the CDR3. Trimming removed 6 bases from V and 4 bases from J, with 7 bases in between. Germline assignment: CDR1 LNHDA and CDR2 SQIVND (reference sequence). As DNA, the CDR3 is TGTGCCAGTAGCCTGAGAAATCAGCCCCAGCATTTT. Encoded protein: CASSLRNQPQHF.

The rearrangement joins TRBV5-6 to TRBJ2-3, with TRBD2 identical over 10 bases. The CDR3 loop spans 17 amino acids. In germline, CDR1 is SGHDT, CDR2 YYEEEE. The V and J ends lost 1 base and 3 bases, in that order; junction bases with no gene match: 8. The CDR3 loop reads CASSLSLAGVWTDTQYF. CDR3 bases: TGTGCCAGCAGCTTGTCCCTAGCGGGGGTGTGGACAGATACGCAGTATTTT. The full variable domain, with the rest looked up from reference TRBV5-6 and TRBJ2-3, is DAGVTQSPTHLIKTRGQQVTLRCSPKSGHDTVSWYQQALGQGPQFIFQYYEEEERQRGNFPDRFSGHQFPNYSSELNVNALLLGDSALYLCASSLSLAGVWTDTQYFGPGTRLTVL.

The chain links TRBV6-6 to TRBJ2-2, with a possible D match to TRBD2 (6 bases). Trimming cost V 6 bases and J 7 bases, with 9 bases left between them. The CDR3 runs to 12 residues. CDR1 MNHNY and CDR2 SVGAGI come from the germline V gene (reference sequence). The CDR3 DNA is TGTGCCAGCAGGGAGGGTGGCGGGGAGCTGTTTTTT. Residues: CASREGGGELFF.

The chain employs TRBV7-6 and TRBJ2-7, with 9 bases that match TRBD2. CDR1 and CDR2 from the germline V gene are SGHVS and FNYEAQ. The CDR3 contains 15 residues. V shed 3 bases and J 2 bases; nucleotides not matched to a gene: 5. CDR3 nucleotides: TGTGCCAGCAGCTTGGGCGGGGGGGGTCCCTACGAGCAGTACTTC. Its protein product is CASSLGGGGPYEQYF.

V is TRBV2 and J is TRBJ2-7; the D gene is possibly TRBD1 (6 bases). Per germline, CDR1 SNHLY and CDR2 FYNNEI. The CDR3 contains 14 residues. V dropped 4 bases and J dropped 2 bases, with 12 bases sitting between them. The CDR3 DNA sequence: TGTGCCAGCAGTGGTCTGGACAGAGCCTACGAGCAGTACTTC. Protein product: CASSGLDRAYEQYF. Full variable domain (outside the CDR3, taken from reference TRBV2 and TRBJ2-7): EPEVTQTPSHQVTQMGQEVILRCVPISNHLYFYWYRQILGQKVEFLVSFYNNEISEKSEIFDDQFSVERPDGSNFTLKIRSTKLEDSAMYFCASSGLDRAYEQYFGPGTRLTVT.

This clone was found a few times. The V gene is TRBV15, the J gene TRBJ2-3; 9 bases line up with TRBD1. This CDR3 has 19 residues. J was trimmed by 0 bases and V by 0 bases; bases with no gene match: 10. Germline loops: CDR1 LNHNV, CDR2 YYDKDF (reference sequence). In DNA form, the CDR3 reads TGTGCCACCAGCAGAGATTTATGGGACAGGGACCGCAGCACAGATACGCAGTATTTT. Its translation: CATSRDLWDRDRSTDTQYF.

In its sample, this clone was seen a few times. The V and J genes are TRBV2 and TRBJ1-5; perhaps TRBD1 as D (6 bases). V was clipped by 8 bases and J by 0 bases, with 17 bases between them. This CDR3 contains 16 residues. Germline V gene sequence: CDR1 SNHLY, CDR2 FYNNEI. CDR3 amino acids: CASRPGGAPSNQPQHF. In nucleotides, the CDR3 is TGTGCCAGCCGGCCTGGGGGGGCCCCTAGCAATCAGCCCCAGCATTTT.

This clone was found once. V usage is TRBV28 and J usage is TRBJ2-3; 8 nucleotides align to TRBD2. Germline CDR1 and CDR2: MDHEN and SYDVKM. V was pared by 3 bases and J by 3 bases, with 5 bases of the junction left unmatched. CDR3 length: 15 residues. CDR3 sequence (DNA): TGTGCCAGCAGTTTGGAGCGGGGGAGGACAGATACGCAGTATTTT. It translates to CASSLERGRTDTQYF.

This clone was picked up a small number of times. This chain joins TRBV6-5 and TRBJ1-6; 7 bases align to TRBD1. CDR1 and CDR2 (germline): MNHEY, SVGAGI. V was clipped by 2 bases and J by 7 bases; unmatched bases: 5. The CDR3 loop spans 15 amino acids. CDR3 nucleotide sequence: TGTGCCAGCAGTTACGCGACAGGGCGGAATTCACCCCTCCACTTT. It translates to CASSYATGRNSPLHF.

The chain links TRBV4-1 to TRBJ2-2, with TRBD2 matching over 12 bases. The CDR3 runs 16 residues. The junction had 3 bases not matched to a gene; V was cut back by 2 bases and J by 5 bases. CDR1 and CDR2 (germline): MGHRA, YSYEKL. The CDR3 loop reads CASSQTGTSGTGELFF. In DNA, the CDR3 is TGCGCCAGCAGCCAAACCGGGACTAGCGGGACCGGGGAGCTGTTTTTT.

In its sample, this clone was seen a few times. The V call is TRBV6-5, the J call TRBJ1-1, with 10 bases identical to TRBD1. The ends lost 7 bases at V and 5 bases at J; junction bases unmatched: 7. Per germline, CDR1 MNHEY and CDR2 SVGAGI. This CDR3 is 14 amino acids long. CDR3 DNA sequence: TGTGCCAGCATCGGGACAGGGGCGGGGACTGAAGCTTTCTTT. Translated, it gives CASIGTGAGTEAFF.